A selection of T cell receptor beta chains follows, all from one sample in a study of vaccination effects on CD4 cells after COVID-19. Produced via immunoSEQ multiplex PCR; TCRdb's table is partial and in-frame only. The sample includes tens of thousands of clones, under 85% of them seen just once. The antigens of these receptors remain unknown. The specimen comprised CD4+ T cells from PBMCs cultured without peptide, sampled before COVID-19 vaccination. Receptor source: a human donor who had a prior SARS-CoV-2 infection. Each CDR3 is given with its conserved first and last residue. D genes are given only for firm matches. Rows give clone size only sometimes, using once, few, many, or a class for an expanded clone.

abundance,v_gene,j_gene,d_gene,len,CDR3aa,CDR3nt
NA,TRBV6-5,TRBJ1-6,NA,15,CASRLLGGIYSPLHF,TGTGCCAGCAGACTATTGGGGGGGATTTATTCACCCCTCCACTTT
NA,TRBV19,TRBJ2-3,NA,13,CASQDKSTDTQYF,TGTGCCAGTCAAGATAAGAGCACAGATACGCAGTATTTT
NA,TRBV13,TRBJ2-3,TRBD2,17,CASSLRLAGGQVDTQYF,TGTGCCAGCAGCTTGCGACTAGCGGGGGGGCAAGTAGATACGCAGTATTTT
NA,TRBV9,TRBJ2-7,TRBD2,15,CASSVASGGIYEQYF,TGTGCCAGCAGCGTAGCCAGCGGGGGGATCTACGAGCAGTACTTC
NA,TRBV23-1,TRBJ2-2,NA,15,CASSQSPGNTGELFF,TGCGCCAGCAGTCAATCCCCGGGAAACACCGGGGAGCTGTTTTTT
NA,TRBV29-1,TRBJ2-5,TRBD1,16,CSVDKGQGGTQETQYF,TGCAGCGTTGACAAGGGACAGGGGGGGACCCAAGAGACCCAGTACTTC
once,TRBV9,TRBJ2-7,TRBD1,16,CASSVALTGGSGEQYF,TGTGCCAGCAGCGTTGCCTTGACAGGGGGATCAGGCGAGCAGTACTTC
NA,TRBV4-3,TRBJ1-2,NA,19,CASSQDWGGQARRNYGYTF,TGCGCCAGCAGCCAAGATTGGGGAGGTCAGGCCCGACGAAACTATGGCTACACCTTC
NA,TRBV6-6,TRBJ2-7,NA,13,CASTYERAYEQYF,TGTGCCAGCACCTATGAGAGGGCCTACGAGCAGTACTTC
NA,TRBV30,TRBJ2-2,NA,16,CAWSVDRTLNTGELFF,TGTGCCTGGAGTGTTGACCGGACGTTGAACACCGGGGAGCTGTTTTTT
NA,TRBV18,TRBJ2-1,NA,15,CASSPGPTSYNEQFF,TGTGCCAGCTCACCAGGGCCTACTTCTTACAATGAGCAGTTCTTC
NA,TRBV11-1,TRBJ2-3,NA,13,CASSLAMLDTQYF,TGTGCCAGCAGCTTAGCCATGCTGGATACGCAGTATTTT
once,TRBV5-4,TRBJ1-1,NA,12,CASSSPNTEAFF,TGTGCCAGCAGCTCGCCGAACACTGAAGCTTTCTTT
few,TRBV5-4,TRBJ1-3,NA,15,CASSLGVGAGNTIYF,TGTGCCAGCAGCTTGGGGGTGGGTGCTGGAAACACCATATATTTT
NA,TRBV4-3,TRBJ1-4,NA,15,CASSQVSLVGEKLFF,TGCGCCAGCAGCCAAGTCTCTTTAGTAGGTGAAAAACTGTTTTTT
NA,TRBV4-3,TRBJ2-3,NA,16,CASSQGGSLNALTQYF,TGCGCCAGCAGCCAAGGGGGGTCTCTAAACGCCCTTACGCAGTATTTT
NA,TRBV27,TRBJ1-1,NA,14,CASSLRWSWTEAFF,TGTGCCAGCAGTCTTAGGTGGTCTTGGACTGAAGCTTTCTTT
NA,TRBV4-2,TRBJ1-5,TRBD1,16,CASSQATGGSNQPQHF,TGTGCCAGCAGCCAAGCGACAGGGGGTAGTAATCAGCCCCAGCATTTT
NA,TRBV30,TRBJ1-5,NA,13,CAWSELINQPQHF,TGTGCCTGGAGTGAGCTGATAAATCAGCCCCAGCATTTT
NA,TRBV11-2,TRBJ2-3,NA,16,CASSFGFRGPTDTQYF,TGTGCCAGCAGCTTTGGGTTCCGGGGGCCCACAGATACGCAGTATTTT
NA,TRBV19,TRBJ1-5,NA,18,CASSIALGEGLSNQPQHF,TGTGCCAGTAGTATAGCCCTCGGTGAGGGTTTAAGCAATCAGCCCCAGCATTTT
NA,TRBV3-1/TRBV3-2,TRBJ2-5,TRBD1,16,CASSQDVPQGKETQYF,TGTGCCAGCAGCCAAGACGTACCACAGGGGAAAGAGACCCAGTACTTC
few,TRBV18,TRBJ2-7,NA,13,CASSAGLRGEQYF,TGTGCCAGCTCAGCGGGACTGAGGGGGGAGCAGTACTTC
few,TRBV25-1,TRBJ1-1,NA,12,CASRQGGVEAFF,TGTGCCAGCAGACAGGGTGGGGTTGAAGCTTTCTTT
NA,TRBV4-2,TRBJ1-6,TRBD1,14,CASNQDRGTSPLHF,TGTGCCAGCAACCAGGACAGGGGAACTTCACCCCTCCACTTT
NA,TRBV5-1,TRBJ1-1,NA,13,CASSLTVNTEAFF,TGCGCCAGCAGCTTAACAGTGAACACTGAAGCTTTCTTT
NA,TRBV10-3,TRBJ2-3,NA,14,CAIRDRRSTDTQYF,TGTGCCATCAGGGACAGAAGGAGCACAGATACGCAGTATTTT
NA,TRBV10-1,TRBJ1-2,TRBD1,15,CASSESGQGIGGYTF,TGCGCCAGCAGTGAGTCGGGACAGGGTATAGGAGGCTACACCTTC
NA,TRBV5-4,TRBJ2-3,TRBD2,16,CASSLGASGRMDTQYF,TGTGCCAGCAGCTTGGGGGCTAGCGGGAGGATGGATACGCAGTATTTT
few,TRBV28,TRBJ2-2,NA,15,CASRSRVTNTGELFF,TGTGCCAGCAGGAGCAGGGTGACTAACACCGGGGAGCTGTTTTTT
few,TRBV6-5,TRBJ1-2,NA,14,CASSYSPGAPGYTF,TGTGCCAGCAGTTATAGCCCAGGGGCGCCGGGCTACACCTTC
NA,TRBV14,TRBJ1-6,NA,13,CASSLLYNSPLHF,TGTGCCAGCAGCCTGCTGTATAATTCACCCCTCCACTTT
NA,TRBV18,TRBJ1-2,NA,12,CASSPGGEGYTF,TGTGCCAGCTCACCCGGCGGGGAGGGCTACACCTTC
NA,TRBV19,TRBJ1-6,NA,14,CASSISGRDSPLHF,TGTGCCAGTAGTATTTCTGGTCGTGATTCACCCCTCCACTTT
NA,TRBV2,TRBJ1-1,TRBD1,13,CASTGQGFEGAFF,TGTGCCAGCACGGGACAGGGGTTTGAGGGGGCTTTCTTT
few,TRBV5-4,TRBJ2-3,NA,15,CASSLTGSSTDTQYF,TGTGCCAGCAGCTTGACAGGGTCAAGCACAGATACGCAGTATTTT
NA,TRBV5-1,TRBJ2-7,TRBD1,14,CASSSRGQGYEQYF,TGCGCCAGCAGCTCCCGAGGACAGGGCTACGAGCAGTACTTC
NA,TRBV12-3/TRBV12-4,TRBJ1-1,NA,13,CASSSKQGTEAFF,TGTGCCAGCAGTTCCAAGCAGGGTACTGAAGCTTTCTTT
NA,TRBV3-1/TRBV3-2,TRBJ2-5,TRBD2,17,CASSQVQTSGRFETQYF,TGTGCCAGCAGCCAAGTTCAGACTAGCGGGAGATTCGAGACCCAGTACTTC
medium-sized,TRBV5-5,TRBJ1-1,NA,15,CASSLEWGGGTEAFF,TGTGCCAGCAGCTTGGAATGGGGCGGGGGCACTGAAGCTTTCTTT
NA,TRBV20-1,TRBJ2-1,NA,15,CSASGGVVRGNEQFF,TGCAGTGCTAGTGGAGGGGTCGTGCGGGGCAATGAGCAGTTCTTC
few,TRBV4-1,TRBJ2-1,TRBD1,15,CASSQGQGAWNEQFF,TGCGCCAGCAGCCAAGGACAGGGGGCATGGAATGAGCAGTTCTTC
NA,TRBV2,TRBJ2-5,NA,13,CASSQGSLETQYF,TGTGCCAGCTCACAGGGAAGCTTGGAGACCCAGTACTTC
NA,TRBV4-1,TRBJ2-7,TRBD1,15,CASSQPGQGSSKQYF,TGCGCCAGCAGCCAACCGGGACAGGGATCCTCCAAGCAGTACTTC
NA,TRBV7-9,TRBJ1-1,NA,14,CASSLDAGDTEAFF,TGTGCCAGCAGCTTGGACGCGGGCGACACTGAAGCTTTCTTT
NA,TRBV24-1,TRBJ2-3,TRBD2,18,CATRLAGPSAGVTDTQYF,TGTGCCACCAGACTAGCGGGACCGTCGGCGGGAGTTACAGATACGCAGTATTTT
NA,TRBV21-1,TRBJ2-3,NA,16,CASSSGTSGKSDTQYF,TGTGCCAGCAGTTCCGGGACTAGCGGGAAATCAGATACGCAGTATTTT
NA,TRBV12-5,TRBJ2-5,NA,13,CASGGPSWETQYF,TGTGCTAGTGGTGGCCCCTCCTGGGAGACCCAGTACTTC
NA,TRBV6-5,TRBJ2-2,NA,14,CASKGQLNTGELFF,TGTGCCAGCAAGGGACAACTGAACACCGGGGAGCTGTTTTTT
NA,TRBV7-9,TRBJ2-7,TRBD1,15,CASSRTEGQQYEQYF,TGTGCCAGCAGCCGCACTGAGGGACAGCAATACGAGCAGTACTTC
NA,TRBV7-9,TRBJ2-5,NA,14,CASSSRGGKETQYF,TGTGCCAGCAGCTCAAGGGGCGGGAAAGAGACCCAGTACTTC
once,TRBV4-3,TRBJ2-4,NA,13,CASSQDITPHQYF,TGCGCCAGCAGCCAAGATATAACACCACATCAGTACTTC